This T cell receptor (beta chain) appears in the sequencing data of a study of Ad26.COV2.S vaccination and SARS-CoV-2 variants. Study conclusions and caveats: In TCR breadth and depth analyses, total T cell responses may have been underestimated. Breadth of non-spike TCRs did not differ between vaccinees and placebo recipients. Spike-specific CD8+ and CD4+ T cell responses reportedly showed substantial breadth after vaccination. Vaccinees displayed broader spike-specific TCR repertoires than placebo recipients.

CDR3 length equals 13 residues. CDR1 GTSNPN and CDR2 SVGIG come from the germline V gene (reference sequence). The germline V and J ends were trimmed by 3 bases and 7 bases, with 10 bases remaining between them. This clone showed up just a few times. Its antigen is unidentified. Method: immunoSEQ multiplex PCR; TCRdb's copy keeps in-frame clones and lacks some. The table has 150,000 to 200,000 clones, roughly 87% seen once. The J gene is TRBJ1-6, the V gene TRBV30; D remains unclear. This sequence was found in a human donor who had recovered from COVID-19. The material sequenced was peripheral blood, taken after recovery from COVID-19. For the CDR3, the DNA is TGTGCCTGGAGCCCCTCCTCCAATTCACCCCTCCACTTT. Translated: CAWSPSSNSPLHF.